This T cell receptor (beta chain) was identified during a study of technical replicates of blood from a handful of donors (dated by TCRdb to between 2016 and 2019). Comment on this clone: This clone's antigen is unknown. Per-base qualities were not stored, and no clone one base away is much larger.

Based on the germline V gene (reference sequence), the CDR1 and CDR2 sequences are LNHDA and SQIVND. Measured from the cysteine to the phenylalanine, the CDR3 is 16 residues long. The only DNA kept is the CDR3, 48 bases in frame from the first base. Compared with germline, V lacks 5 bases and J lacks 4 bases; bases without a gene match: 11. Library preparation used the immunoSEQ multiplex PCR assay. TCRdb's version of the immuneACCESS table is confined to in-frame rearrangements and falls short of the full clone set. An unresolved V gene accounts for under half of the shortfall where checked; the remainder is of unknown origin. Within this sample are about 62,000 clones, with around 87% of them counted one time only. The ten biggest clones cover around 5.3% of the sample.

Recombination joined TRBV19 with TRBJ2-3; 8 central nucleotides agree with TRBD2. The sequence was collected from a human donor in good health. Some clones in this sample may be carry-over from other donors' samples. Sequencing was carried out using PBMCs. In nucleotide form, the sequence is TGTGCCAGTAGTCCGGGTGGGGCGGGGGGCCCAGATACGCAGTATTTT. It encodes CASSPGGAGGPDTQYF.